The sequence of this T cell receptor (beta chain) was determined in a study of Ad26.COV2.S vaccination and SARS-CoV-2 variants. On the study more broadly: The study gave Ad26.COV2.S intramuscularly, once or twice 56 days apart. Study outcomes and limitations: Possibly, TCR breadth and depth analyses underestimated total T cell responses.

This clone was seen at least ten times. The antigen remains undetermined. As for treatment: approximately 18 received Ad26.COV2.S at low or high dose, single or two shots; roughly five received placebo; per-sample allocation not given. Sampling was done on day 63 after the first vaccine or placebo injection. An Ad26 vector carrying the Wuhan-strain SARS-CoV-2 spike served as the vaccine. The ends were cut back, 2 bases at V and 1 base at J, with 21 bases in the middle. The CDR3 has 18 amino acids. CDR1 and CDR2 from the germline V gene are SGHTA and FQGNSA. The protocol was immunoSEQ multiplex PCR, while the TCRdb copy is restricted to in-frame clones and leaves out a portion. The sample carries about 250,000 clones, about 90% recorded once.

V is TRBV7-2 and J is TRBJ2-7; perhaps TRBD1 as D (6 bases). The starting material was peripheral blood, obtained in a trial of Ad26.COV2.S vaccine versus placebo. The source is a person between 18 and 60 years old who received the Ad26.COV2.S COVID-19 vaccine or a placebo. This CDR3 is CASSLTGTGWSRSYEQYF. The CDR3 coding sequence is TGTGCCAGCAGCTTAACGGGAACAGGGTGGTCCCGATCCTACGAGCAGTACTTC. Full variable domain (rest looked up from reference TRBV7-2 and TRBJ2-7): GAGVSQSPSNKVTEKGKDVELRCDPISGHTALYWYRQSLGQGLEFLIYFQGNSAPDKSGLPSDRFSAERTGGSVSTLTIQRTQQEDSAVYLCASSLTGTGWSRSYEQYFGPGTRLTVT.